These T cell receptor beta chains were read from a single sample in a study of tumor T cells in aggressive B-cell lymphoma. This table comes from immunoSEQ multiplex PCR, and its TCRdb copy is limited to in-frame clones, with some not included. The sample lists 9,500 to 10,000 clones, around 85% occurring once. Sample: tumor tissue. Source of these receptors: an adult with diffuse large B cell lymphoma. CDR3s include the opening cysteine and the closing phenylalanine or tryptophan. A D gene is named only where the DNA matches it firmly. Clone size, where shown, is once, few, many, or a class for clones that have expanded.

D gene,V gene,clone size,J gene,CDR3 DNA,CDR3 protein
NA,TRBV7-9,NA,TRBJ1-1,TGTGCCAGCAGCTTACAGCCGGGGGCTGAAGCTTTCTTT,CASSLQPGAEAFF
TRBD2,TRBV7-9,few,TRBJ2-7,TGTGCCAGCAGCTTAGCTAGCGGGAGGGCCTACGAGCAGTACTTC,CASSLASGRAYEQYF
NA,TRBV19,NA,TRBJ2-7,TGTGCCAGTAGTATAGGGGCAGGGTTGGGGTCCTACGAGCAGTACTTC,CASSIGAGLGSYEQYF
NA,TRBV15,NA,TRBJ1-1,TGTGCCACCAGCAGAGCCGGTCTCGGAGACCGCGGCACTGAAGCTTTCTTT,CATSRAGLGDRGTEAFF
NA,TRBV18,NA,TRBJ1-2,TGTGCCAGCTCACCCGTGTCGTATGGCTACACCTTC,CASSPVSYGYTF
TRBD2,TRBV5-6,NA,TRBJ2-7,TGTGCCAGCAGCTTACGGGGACTAGTTTACGAGCAGTACTTC,CASSLRGLVYEQYF
TRBD1,TRBV9,NA,TRBJ1-4,TGTGCCAGCAGCGTAGGGTGGACAGGGAATGAAAAACTGTTTTTT,CASSVGWTGNEKLFF
TRBD2,TRBV5-6,NA,TRBJ2-3,TGTGCCAGCAGCTTGGATCCTAGCGGGAGCACAGATACGCAGTATTTT,CASSLDPSGSTDTQYF
NA,TRBV30,NA,TRBJ2-2,TGTGCCTGGTCCAGGGCGGGGACTTTCTCGACCGGGGAGCTGTTTTTT,CAWSRAGTFSTGELFF
NA,TRBV7-9,NA,TRBJ2-7,TGTGCCAGCAGCTTAGTAGGGGGAGTCTACGAGCAGTACTTC,CASSLVGGVYEQYF
TRBD1,TRBV5-1,NA,TRBJ1-6,TGCGCCAGCAGCTTGGTCAGGGGGCCTTCACCCCTCCACTTT,CASSLVRGPSPLHF
TRBD2,TRBV5-4,NA,TRBJ2-1,TGTGCCAGCAGCTTGAGGCTAGCGGGAGGGAGGGATCACAATGAGCAGTTCTTC,CASSLRLAGGRDHNEQFF
TRBD1,TRBV27,NA,TRBJ1-2,TGTGCCAGCAGTTTATCCCGGACAGGGGCCCTTACCACTTATGGCTACACCTTC,CASSLSRTGALTTYGYTF
TRBD1,TRBV29-1,NA,TRBJ2-7,TGCAGCGTGGGGACAGGGGGCTACCACGAGCAGTACTTC,CSVGTGGYHEQYF
NA,TRBV7-2,NA,TRBJ2-7,TGTGCCAGCAGCTTGTGGGGCCGCTACGAGCAGTACTTC,CASSLWGRYEQYF
NA,TRBV19,NA,TRBJ1-3,TGTGCCAGTAGTATCCCGTCCAGGGCATCAGGAAACACCATATATTTT,CASSIPSRASGNTIYF
NA,TRBV7-9,NA,TRBJ2-1,TGTGCCAGCAGCTTAAGACAGTCCAACTACAATGAGCAGTTCTTC,CASSLRQSNYNEQFF
TRBD2,TRBV7-2,NA,TRBJ2-1,TGTGCCAGCAGCTTATCTAGCGGGTCCGGCAATGAGCAGTTCTTC,CASSLSSGSGNEQFF
NA,TRBV25-1,NA,TRBJ2-1,TGTGCCAGCAGTGCACTAATCCATGAGCAGTTCTTC,CASSALIHEQFF
NA,TRBV7-2,NA,TRBJ2-7,TGTGCCAGCAGCTTAGAACCCAGGCCCTACGAGCAGTACTTC,CASSLEPRPYEQYF
NA,TRBV5-4,NA,TRBJ2-7,TGTGCCAGCAGCTTCGGGTCGAGTAGTGAGCAGTACTTC,CASSFGSSSEQYF
TRBD2,TRBV5-1,NA,TRBJ2-1,TGCGCCAGCAGCGACGGACTAGCGGGAGGTTACAATGAGCAGTTCTTC,CASSDGLAGGYNEQFF
NA,TRBV7-2,NA,TRBJ1-2,TGTGCCAGCAGCTTAGCGGATCAGGGGAAGAGTGGCTACACCTTC,CASSLADQGKSGYTF
NA,TRBV7-2,NA,TRBJ2-2,TGTGCCAGCAGCGTCCGACAGTCCCCCGGGGAGCTGTTTTTT,CASSVRQSPGELFF
NA,TRBV27,NA,TRBJ1-2,TGTGCCAGCAGTTCCTCGGGACAATGGGCGAAGGGCTACACCTTC,CASSSSGQWAKGYTF
NA,TRBV5-6,few,TRBJ2-1,TGTGCCAGCAGCTCCAGGGGTGGCAATGAGCAGTTCTTC,CASSSRGGNEQFF
NA,TRBV6-5,NA,TRBJ1-3,TGTGCCAGCAGCTCCGGAGGGACTGCTGGAAACACCATATATTTT,CASSSGGTAGNTIYF
NA,TRBV4-3,NA,TRBJ1-2,TGCGCCAGCAGCCAAGATCCGCTGGAGGCCTATGGCTACACTTTC,CASSQDPLEAYGYTF